This T cell receptor (beta chain) was retrieved from a study of a mutant IDH1 vaccine in newly diagnosed glioma. Study-level information: The earlier regimen, radiotherapy, temozolomide, or both, was most often both.

General study points: There were vaccine-induced immune responses in approximately 95% of the patients. Among top peripheral T cell clonotypes, changes seemed unrelated to pseudoprogression.

For this clone: As yet, its antigen is unknown.

Profiling relied on immunoSEQ multiplex PCR, and the TCRdb table lists in-frame clones only, not all of them. The profile shows tens of thousands of clones, around four fifths of them singletons. As for time point: baseline, week 1 (first vaccination visit). Treatment here: pre-vaccination baseline after standard-of-care therapy. The CDR3 consists of 12 residues. Trimming pared 5 bases from V and 5 bases from J, leaving 6 bases between. Germline-derived CDR1 and CDR2 are SGHTA and FQGNSA. This clonotype originated in a woman between 18 and 30 years old with glioma. Some clones in this sample may be carry-over from other donors' samples. The rearrangement joins TRBV7-2 to TRBJ2-2, with no clear D. This material consisted of peripheral blood mononuclear cells (PBMCs), taken from a glioma patient treated with radiotherapy, temozolomide or both. CDR3 sequence: CASSRNTGELFF. CDR3 nucleotide sequence: TGTGCCAGCAGCCGCAATACCGGGGAGCTGTTTTTT.